The text below deals with one T cell receptor (beta chain). Its antigen is not yet known. The record has no base qualities; no much larger clone is one base away. This sample was included in a study of blood T cell repertoires in COVID-19 (TCRdb year 2020). Broadly, across the study: Samples covering the acute and convalescent phases of COVID-19 were provided by collaborators in the United States, Italy and Spain. Deeply sampled blood TCRbeta repertoires from subjects exposed to, actively infected with, or recovered from COVID-19 were included in the dataset. The prospective study material was composed of cDNA or gDNA derived from T cells, B-cell-depleted T cells, or PBMCs. A freely available public database, intended as a resource for researchers studying the immune response to SARS-CoV-2, is where the repertoires were released. The samples were drawn from two sources: the first 160 participants of the ongoing ImmuneRACE study, and over 950 subjects contributed by 6 global collaborators. A de-identified subject ID, COVID-19 status, age in years and sex were almost always included in the sample metadata. HLA class I and class II types, where available, came from metadata supplied by the sample provider rather than from assay-based typing. Here is what the overall study found, with its caveats: Clinical and demographic metadata were provided uncurated, with the amount varying by source and participant.

Whole blood was collected in K2EDTA tubes by collaborating institutions according to the institutions' own protocols. Collaborator samples were shipped for TCRbeta analysis as frozen whole blood, isolated PBMCs, or DNA extracted from either sample type. V is pared back by 0 bases and J by 5 bases, with 10 bases lying between the germline termini. Via the germline V gene, CDR1 is LGHNA and CDR2 YSLEER. Reading from cysteine to phenylalanine, the CDR3 counts 14 amino acids. Only the CDR3 region is kept as DNA, spanning 42 bases read in frame from base 1. TCRbeta CDR3 regions were amplified from genomic DNA using the immunoSEQ Assay, a bias-controlled multiplex PCR. In the source study's methods: Nucleated cell counts per sample were estimated from amplification of reference gene primers within the assay. Sequence reads were collapsed and filtered to measure the absolute abundance of every unique TCRbeta CDR3 rearrangement. For each sample, productive Simpson clonality was calculated by taking the square root of Simpson's diversity index across productive rearrangements. The immuneACCESS repertoire file appears here via TCRdb, limited to in-frame rearrangements. These files lack a portion of the clones; in checked studies, under half of the deficit traces to unresolved V genes, and the cause of the others is not known. Clone size and the V and J calls come from that table; the DNA yielded D and trimming. Within this sample are approximately 280,000 clones, with approximately 91% of them counted one time only. About 12% of the sample lies in the top ten.

Recombination joined TRBV4-3 with TRBJ1-2; the D gene cannot be resolved reliably. Material: peripheral blood. The source is a woman between 55 and 75 years old with acute or convalescent COVID-19. The CDR3 is CASSQDRIGYGYTF. The nucleotides read TGCGCCAGCAGCCAAGATCGGATCGGGTATGGCTACACCTTC.